The clone carrying this T cell receptor beta chain was observed a few times. The antigen is undetermined. The data derive from a study of CD8+ T cells in alopecia areata. Study at large: Dosing with tofacitinib proceeded for 6 to 18 months, followed by 6 months off drug. Study outcomes and limitations: Scalp clonality and expanded CD8+ clones among the top 100 showed significant decreases with tofacitinib.

Treatment noted: oral pan-JAK inhibitor, 5-10 mg twice daily. Lesional scalp punch biopsies and peripheral blood were collected from alopecia areata patients. Isolated RNA was reverse transcribed into cDNA used as the sequencing template. Sequencing used immunoSEQ multiplex PCR; TCRdb keeps in-frame clones, though not all of them. The data contain a few hundred thousand clones, 35% to 40% of them singletons. Germline CDR1 reads SQVTM; CDR2 reads ANQGSEA. The CDR3 totals 14 residues. The ends were cut back, 6 bases at V and 5 bases at J, with 19 bases in the middle. The source material was CD4+ T cells sorted from blood, sampled between weeks 30 and 35, from a patient treated with tofacitinib. The clonotype was recovered from a human donor with alopecia areata. The rearrangement joins TRBV29-1 to TRBJ1-1; D is ambiguous. The CDR3 DNA reads TGCAGCGTCGAATCACTTCTGGGGAAGACTGAAGCTTTCTTT. This translates into CSVESLLGKTEAFF.